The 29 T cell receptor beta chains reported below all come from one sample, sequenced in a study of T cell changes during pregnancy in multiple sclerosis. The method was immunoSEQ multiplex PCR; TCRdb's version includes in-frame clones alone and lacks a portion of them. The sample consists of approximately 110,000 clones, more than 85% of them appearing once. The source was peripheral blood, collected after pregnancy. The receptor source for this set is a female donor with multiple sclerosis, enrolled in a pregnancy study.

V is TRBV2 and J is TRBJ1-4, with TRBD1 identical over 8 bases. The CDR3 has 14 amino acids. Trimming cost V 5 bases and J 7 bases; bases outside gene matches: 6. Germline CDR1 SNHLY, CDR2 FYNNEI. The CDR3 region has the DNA TGTGCCAGCAGTTTCGGACAGGGCCTTGAAAAACTGTTTTTT. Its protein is CASSFGQGLEKLFF.

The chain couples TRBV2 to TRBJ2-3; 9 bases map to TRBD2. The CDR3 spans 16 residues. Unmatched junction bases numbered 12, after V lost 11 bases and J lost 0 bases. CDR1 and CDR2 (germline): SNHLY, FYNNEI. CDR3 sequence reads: CAVAVGTSSSTDTQYF. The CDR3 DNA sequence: TGTGCCGTAGCCGTCGGGACTAGCAGTAGCACAGATACGCAGTATTTT.

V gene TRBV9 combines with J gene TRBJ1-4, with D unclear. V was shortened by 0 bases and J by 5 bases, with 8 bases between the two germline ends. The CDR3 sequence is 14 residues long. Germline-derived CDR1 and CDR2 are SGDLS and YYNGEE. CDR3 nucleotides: TGTGCCAGCAGCGTAGGACATAAGAATGAAAAACTGTTTTTT. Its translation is CASSVGHKNEKLFF.

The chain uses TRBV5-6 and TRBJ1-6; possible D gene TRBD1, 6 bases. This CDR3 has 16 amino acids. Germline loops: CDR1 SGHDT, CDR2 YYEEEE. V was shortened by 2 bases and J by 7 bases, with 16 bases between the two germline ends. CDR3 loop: CASSFLAGVQNSPLHF. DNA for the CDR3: TGTGCCAGCAGCTTTCTGGCAGGGGTGCAAAATTCACCCCTCCACTTT.

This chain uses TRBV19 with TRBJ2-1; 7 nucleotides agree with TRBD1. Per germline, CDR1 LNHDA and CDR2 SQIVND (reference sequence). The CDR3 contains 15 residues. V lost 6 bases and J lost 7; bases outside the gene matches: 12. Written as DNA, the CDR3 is TGTGCCAGTAGGAACCTTGGGACAGCAGGGAATGAGCAGTTCTTC. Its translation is CASRNLGTAGNEQFF.

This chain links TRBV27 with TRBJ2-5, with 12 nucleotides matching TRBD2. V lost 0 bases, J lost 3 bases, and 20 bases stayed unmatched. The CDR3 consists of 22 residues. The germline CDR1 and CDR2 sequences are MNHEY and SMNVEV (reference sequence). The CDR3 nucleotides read TGTGCCAGCAGTTTATCGACCCCCGGACTAGCGGGGTTTGCCCATCCAAAAGAGACCCAGTACTTC. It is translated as CASSLSTPGLAGFAHPKETQYF.

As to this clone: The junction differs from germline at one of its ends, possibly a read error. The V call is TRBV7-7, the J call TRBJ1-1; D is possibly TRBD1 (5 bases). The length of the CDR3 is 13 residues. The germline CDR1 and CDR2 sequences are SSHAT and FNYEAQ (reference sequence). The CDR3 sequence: CASSSDRNTEAFF. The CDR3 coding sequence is TGTGCTAGCAGCTCCGACAGGAACACTGAAGCTTTCTTT.

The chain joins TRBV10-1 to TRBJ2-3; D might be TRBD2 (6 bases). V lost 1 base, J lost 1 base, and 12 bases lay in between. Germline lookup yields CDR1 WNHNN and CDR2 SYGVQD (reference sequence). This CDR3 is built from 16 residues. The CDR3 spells CASSEFRASGTDTQYF. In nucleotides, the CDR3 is TGCGCCAGCAGTGAGTTCAGGGCTAGCGGCACAGATACGCAGTATTTT.

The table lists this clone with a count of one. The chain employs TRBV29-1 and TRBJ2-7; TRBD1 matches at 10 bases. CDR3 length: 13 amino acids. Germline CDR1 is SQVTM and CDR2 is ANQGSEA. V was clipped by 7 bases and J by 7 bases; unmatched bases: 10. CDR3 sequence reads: CSAPGQGPGEQYF. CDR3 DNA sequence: TGCAGCGCGCCGGGACAGGGGCCTGGAGAGCAGTACTTC.

The CDR3 protein is CASSSTGEQYF. The CDR3 nucleotides are TGTGCCAGCTCATCGACGGGAGAGCAGTACTTC. The V gene is TRBV18, the J gene TRBJ2-7, with D tentatively TRBD2 (5 bases). The CDR3 consists of 11 residues. The V gene lost 5 bases and the J gene lost 7 bases, with 9 bases spanning the gap. Germline values: CDR1 KGHSH, CDR2 LQKENI. The entire variable domain, with the rest obtained from reference TRBV18 and TRBJ2-7, is as follows: NAGVMQNPRHLVRRRGQEARLRCSPMKGHSHVYWYRQLPEEGLKFMVYLQKENIIDESGMPKERFSAEFPKEGPSILRIQQVVRGDSAAYFCASSSTGEQYFGPGTRLTVT.

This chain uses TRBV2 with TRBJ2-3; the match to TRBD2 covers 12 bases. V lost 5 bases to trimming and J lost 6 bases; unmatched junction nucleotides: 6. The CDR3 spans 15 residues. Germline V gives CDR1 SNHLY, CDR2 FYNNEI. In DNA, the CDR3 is TGTGCCAGCAGTAAACTAGCGGGGGGTTCGGATACGCAGTATTTT. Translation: CASSKLAGGSDTQYF. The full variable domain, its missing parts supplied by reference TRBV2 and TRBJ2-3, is EPEVTQTPSHQVTQMGQEVILRCVPISNHLYFYWYRQILGQKVEFLVSFYNNEISEKSEIFDDQFSVERPDGSNFTLKIRSTKLEDSAMYFCASSKLAGGSDTQYFGPGTRLTVL.

The chain's CDR3 is CASSGSGTVGSGYTF. The CDR3 DNA follows: TGTGCCAGCAGCGGATCCGGGACAGTGGGTTCCGGCTACACCTTC. The V call is TRBV13, the J call TRBJ1-2, with TRBD1 matching over 7 bases. CDR1 is PRHDT and CDR2 is FYEKMQ in the germline V gene (reference sequence). This CDR3 spans 15 amino acids. After removal of 5 bases from V and 8 bases from J, the junction contained 14 bases not matched to a gene.

The CDR3 loop is CASSFWEGKTGELFF. The DNA of the CDR3 is TGTGCCAGCAGCTTTTGGGAGGGAAAAACCGGGGAGCTGTTTTTT. This chain connects TRBV13 to TRBJ2-2, with 7 positions matching TRBD2. The CDR3 extends over 15 amino acids. The germline V gene has CDR1 PRHDT and CDR2 FYEKMQ (reference sequence). V lost 3 bases, J lost 5 bases, and 6 bases stayed unmatched.

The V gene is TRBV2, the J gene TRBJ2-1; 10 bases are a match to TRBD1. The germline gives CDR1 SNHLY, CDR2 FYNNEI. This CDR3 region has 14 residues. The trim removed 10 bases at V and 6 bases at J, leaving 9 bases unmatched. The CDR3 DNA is TGTGCCATCGATGGGGACAGGGGACTCAATGAGCAGTTCTTC. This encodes CAIDGDRGLNEQFF.

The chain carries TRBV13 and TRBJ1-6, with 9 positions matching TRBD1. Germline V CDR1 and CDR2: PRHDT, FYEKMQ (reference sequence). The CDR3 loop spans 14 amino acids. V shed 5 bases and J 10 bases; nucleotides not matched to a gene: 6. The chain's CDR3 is CASSGRQGDSPLHF. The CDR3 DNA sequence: TGTGCCAGCAGCGGACGACAGGGGGACTCACCCCTCCACTTT.

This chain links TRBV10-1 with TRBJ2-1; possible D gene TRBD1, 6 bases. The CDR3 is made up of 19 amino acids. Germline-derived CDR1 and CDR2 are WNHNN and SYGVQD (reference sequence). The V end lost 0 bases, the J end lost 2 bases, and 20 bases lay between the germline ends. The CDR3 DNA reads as TGCGCCAGCAGTGAGTCCTATAATCGGACAGCCCATCCCTACAATGAGCAGTTCTTC. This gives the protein CASSESYNRTAHPYNEQFF.

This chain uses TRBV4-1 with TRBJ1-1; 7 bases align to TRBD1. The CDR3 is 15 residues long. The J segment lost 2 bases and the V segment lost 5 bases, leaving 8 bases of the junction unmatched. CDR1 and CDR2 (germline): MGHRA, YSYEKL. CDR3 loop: CASSARGTANTEAFF. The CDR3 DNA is TGCGCCAGCAGCGCCAGGGGGACAGCAAACACTGAAGCTTTCTTT.

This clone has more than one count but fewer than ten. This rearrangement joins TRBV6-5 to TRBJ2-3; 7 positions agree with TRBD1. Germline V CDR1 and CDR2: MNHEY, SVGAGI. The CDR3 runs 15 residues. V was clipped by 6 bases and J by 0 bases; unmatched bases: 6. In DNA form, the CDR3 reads TGTGCCAGCAGCTCAGACAGGGCCAGCACAGATACGCAGTATTTT. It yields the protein CASSSDRASTDTQYF.

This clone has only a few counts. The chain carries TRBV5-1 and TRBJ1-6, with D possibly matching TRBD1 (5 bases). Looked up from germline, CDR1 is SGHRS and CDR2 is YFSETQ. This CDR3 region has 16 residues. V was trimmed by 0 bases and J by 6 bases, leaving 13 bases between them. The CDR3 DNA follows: TGCGCCAGCAGCTTGGCCGCTTCAGGGATTAATTCACCCCTCCACTTT. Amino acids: CASSLAASGINSPLHF.

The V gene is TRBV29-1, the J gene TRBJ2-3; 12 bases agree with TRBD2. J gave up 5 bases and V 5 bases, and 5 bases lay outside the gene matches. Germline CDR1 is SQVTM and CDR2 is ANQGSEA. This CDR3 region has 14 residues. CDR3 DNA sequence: TGCAGCGTTTGTACACTAGCGGGGGGAGATACGCAGTATTTT. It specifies CSVCTLAGGDTQYF.

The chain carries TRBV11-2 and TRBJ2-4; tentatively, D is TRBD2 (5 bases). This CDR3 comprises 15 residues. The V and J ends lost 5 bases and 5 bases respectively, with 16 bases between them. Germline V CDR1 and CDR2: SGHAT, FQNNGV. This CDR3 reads CASSLQFGGENIQYF. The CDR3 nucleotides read TGTGCCAGCAGCCTCCAATTCGGAGGCGAAAACATTCAGTACTTC.

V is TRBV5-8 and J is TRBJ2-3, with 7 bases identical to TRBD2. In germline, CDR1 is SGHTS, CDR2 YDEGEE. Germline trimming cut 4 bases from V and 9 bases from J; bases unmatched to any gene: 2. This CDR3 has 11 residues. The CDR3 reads CASSGEGTQYF. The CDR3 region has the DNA TGTGCCAGCAGCGGGGAGGGGACGCAGTATTTT.

The CDR3 protein is CASRGASGNTIYF. The DNA for the CDR3 is TGTGCCTCCAGGGGGGCCTCTGGAAACACCATATATTTT. The rearrangement uses TRBV10-3 and TRBJ1-3; 7 positions agree with TRBD1. This CDR3 comprises 13 residues. The germline V gene has CDR1 ENHRY and CDR2 SYGVKD. With 11 bases clipped from V and 0 bases from J, the junction kept 4 bases outside the gene matches.

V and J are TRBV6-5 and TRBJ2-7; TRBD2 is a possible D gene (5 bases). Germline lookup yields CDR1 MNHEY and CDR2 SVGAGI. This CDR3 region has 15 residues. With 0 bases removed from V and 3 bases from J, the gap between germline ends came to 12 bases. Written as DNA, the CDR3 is TGTGCCAGCAGTTACTCTTTTTCGGGGAACTACGAGCAGTACTTC. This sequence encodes CASSYSFSGNYEQYF.

CDR3 amino acids: CSVSTGSSNQPQHF. Here the CDR3 DNA reads TGCAGCGTTTCAACAGGGTCTAGCAATCAGCCCCAGCATTTT. V usage is TRBV29-1 and J usage is TRBJ1-5; the D gene is possibly TRBD1 (6 bases). The CDR3 is 14 amino acids. The V gene's germline CDR1 is SQVTM and CDR2 ANQGSEA. Deletions cut 5 bases from V and 0 bases from J, with 11 bases between. The full variable domain, with the rest looked up from reference TRBV29-1 and TRBJ1-5, is SAVISQKPSRDICQRGTSLTIQCQVDSQVTMMFWYRQQPGQSLTLIATANQGSEATYESGFVIDKFPISRPNLTFSTLTVSNMSPEDSSIYLCSVSTGSSNQPQHFGDGTRLSIL.

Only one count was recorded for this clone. CDR3 sequence: CASSFTQGSSYEQYF. The CDR3 coding sequence is TGCGCCAGCAGCTTTACCCAAGGGAGCTCCTACGAGCAGTACTTC. The rearrangement links TRBV5-1 to TRBJ2-7; TRBD2 might be the D (5 bases). The V end lost 2 bases, the J end lost 0 bases, and 12 bases lay between the germline ends. Germline V gene lookup returns CDR1 SGHRS and CDR2 YFSETQ. This CDR3 comprises 15 residues.

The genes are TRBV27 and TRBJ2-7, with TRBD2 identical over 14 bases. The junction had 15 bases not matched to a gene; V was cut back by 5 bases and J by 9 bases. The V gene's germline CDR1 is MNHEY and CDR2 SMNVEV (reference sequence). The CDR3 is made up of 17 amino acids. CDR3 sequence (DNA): TGTGCCAGCAGTCCCCTCGGGACTAGCGGGGGATACCACGTGCAGTACTTC. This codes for CASSPLGTSGGYHVQYF.

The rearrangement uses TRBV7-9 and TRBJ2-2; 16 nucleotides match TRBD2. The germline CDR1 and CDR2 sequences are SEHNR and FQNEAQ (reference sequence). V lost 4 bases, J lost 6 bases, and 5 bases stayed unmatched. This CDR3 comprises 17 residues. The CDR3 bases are TGTGCCAGCAGCTGGGGACTAGCGGGGGGGCCGGCCGGGGAGCTGTTTTTT. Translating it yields CASSWGLAGGPAGELFF. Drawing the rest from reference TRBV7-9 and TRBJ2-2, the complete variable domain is DTGVSQNPRHKITKRGQNVTFRCDPISEHNRLYWYRQTLGQGPEFLTYFQNEAQLEKSRLLSDRFSAERPKGSFSTLEIQRTEQGDSAMYLCASSWGLAGGPAGELFFGEGSRLTVL.

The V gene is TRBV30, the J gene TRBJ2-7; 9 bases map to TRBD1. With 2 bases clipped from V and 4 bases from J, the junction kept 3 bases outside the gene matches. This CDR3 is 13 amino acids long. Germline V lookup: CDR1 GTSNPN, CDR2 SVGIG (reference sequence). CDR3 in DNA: TGTGCCTGGAGTCGTGACAGGGGGTACGAGCAGTACTTC. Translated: CAWSRDRGYEQYF.